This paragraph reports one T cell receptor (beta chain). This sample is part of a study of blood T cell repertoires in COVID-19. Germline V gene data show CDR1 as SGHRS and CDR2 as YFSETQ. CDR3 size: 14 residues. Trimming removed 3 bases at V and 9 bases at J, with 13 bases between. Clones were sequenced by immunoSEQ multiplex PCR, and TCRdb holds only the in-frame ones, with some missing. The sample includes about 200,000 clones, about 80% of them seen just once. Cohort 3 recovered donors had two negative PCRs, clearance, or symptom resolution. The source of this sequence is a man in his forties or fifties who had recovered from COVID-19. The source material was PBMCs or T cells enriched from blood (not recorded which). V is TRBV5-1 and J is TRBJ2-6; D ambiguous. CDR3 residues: CASSSPEAVNVLTF. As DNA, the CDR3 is TGCGCCAGCAGCTCCCCCGAGGCGGTCAACGTCCTGACTTTC.